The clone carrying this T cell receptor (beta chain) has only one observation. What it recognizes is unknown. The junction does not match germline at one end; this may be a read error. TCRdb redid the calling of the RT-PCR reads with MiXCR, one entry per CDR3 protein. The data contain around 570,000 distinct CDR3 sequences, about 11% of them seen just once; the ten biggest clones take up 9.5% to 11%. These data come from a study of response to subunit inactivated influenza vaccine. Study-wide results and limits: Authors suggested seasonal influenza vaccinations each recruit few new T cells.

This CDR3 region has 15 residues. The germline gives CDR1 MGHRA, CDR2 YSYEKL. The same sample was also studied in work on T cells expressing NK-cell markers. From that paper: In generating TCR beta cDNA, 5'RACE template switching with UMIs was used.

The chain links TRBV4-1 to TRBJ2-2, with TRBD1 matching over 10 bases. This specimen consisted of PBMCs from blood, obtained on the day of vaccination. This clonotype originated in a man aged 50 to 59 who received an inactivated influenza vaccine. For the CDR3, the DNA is TGCGCCAGCGGGACAGGGGCGACTTTCACCGGGGATCTGTTTTTT. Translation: CASGTGATFTGDLFF.